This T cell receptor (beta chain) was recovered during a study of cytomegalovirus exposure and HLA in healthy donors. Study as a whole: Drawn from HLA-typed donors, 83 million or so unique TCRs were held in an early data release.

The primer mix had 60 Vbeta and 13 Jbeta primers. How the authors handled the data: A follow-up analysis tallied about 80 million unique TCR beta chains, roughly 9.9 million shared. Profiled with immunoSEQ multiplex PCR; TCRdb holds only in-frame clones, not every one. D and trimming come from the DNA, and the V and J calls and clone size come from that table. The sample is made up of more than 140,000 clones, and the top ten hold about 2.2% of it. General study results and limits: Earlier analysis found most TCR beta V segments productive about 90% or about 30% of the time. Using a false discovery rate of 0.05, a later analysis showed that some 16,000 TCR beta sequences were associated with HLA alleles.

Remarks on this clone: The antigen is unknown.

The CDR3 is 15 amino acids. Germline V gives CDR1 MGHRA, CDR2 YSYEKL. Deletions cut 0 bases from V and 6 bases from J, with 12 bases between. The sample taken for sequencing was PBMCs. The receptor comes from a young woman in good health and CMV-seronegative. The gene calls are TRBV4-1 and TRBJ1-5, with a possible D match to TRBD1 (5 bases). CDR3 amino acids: CASSQDLGGRQPQHF. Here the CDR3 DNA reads TGCGCCAGCAGCCAAGATCTGGGGGGTCGTCAGCCCCAGCATTTT.